This T cell receptor (beta chain) is drawn from a study of radiotherapy plus CTLA-4 blockade in lung cancer. Whole-study context: Patients showed objective responses in about 18% of cases and disease control in 31%.

The V segment lost 2 bases and the J segment 10 bases; nucleotides outside the gene matches: 16. This CDR3 spans 16 amino acids. From germline, CDR1 is WNHNN and CDR2 SYGVQD (reference sequence). Sequencing was performed with immunoSEQ multiplex PCR; in TCRdb, only in-frame clones are kept and a portion is missing. The sample carries 65,000 to 85,000 clones, roughly 80% recorded once. V usage is TRBV10-1 and J usage is TRBJ1-1; TRBD1 agrees at 7 bases. Sequenced material: peripheral blood, taken from a patient treated with radiotherapy plus ipilimumab. This clonotype originated in a human donor with non-small cell lung cancer whose response to radiotherapy plus ipilimumab could not be evaluated. DNA for the CDR3: TGCGCCAGCAGTGAGGCCCGATATTTGAAGGGGGCTGGAGCTTTCTTT. Translating gives CASSEARYLKGAGAFF.